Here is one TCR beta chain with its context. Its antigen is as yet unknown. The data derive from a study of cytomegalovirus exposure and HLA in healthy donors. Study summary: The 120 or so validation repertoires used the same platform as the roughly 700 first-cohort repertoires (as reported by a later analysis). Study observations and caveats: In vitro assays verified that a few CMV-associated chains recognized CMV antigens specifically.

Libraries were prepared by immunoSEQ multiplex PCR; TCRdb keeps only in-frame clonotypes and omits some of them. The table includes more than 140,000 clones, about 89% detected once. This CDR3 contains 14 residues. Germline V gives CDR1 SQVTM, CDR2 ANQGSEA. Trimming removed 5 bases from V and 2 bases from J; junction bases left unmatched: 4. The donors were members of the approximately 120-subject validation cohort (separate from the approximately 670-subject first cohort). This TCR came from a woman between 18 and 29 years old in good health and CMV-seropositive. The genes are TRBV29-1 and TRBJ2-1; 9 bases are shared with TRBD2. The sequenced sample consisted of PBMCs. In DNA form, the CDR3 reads TGCAGCGTTTCGGCTAGCGGGACCTACAATGAGCAGTTCTTC. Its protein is CSVSASGTYNEQFF.